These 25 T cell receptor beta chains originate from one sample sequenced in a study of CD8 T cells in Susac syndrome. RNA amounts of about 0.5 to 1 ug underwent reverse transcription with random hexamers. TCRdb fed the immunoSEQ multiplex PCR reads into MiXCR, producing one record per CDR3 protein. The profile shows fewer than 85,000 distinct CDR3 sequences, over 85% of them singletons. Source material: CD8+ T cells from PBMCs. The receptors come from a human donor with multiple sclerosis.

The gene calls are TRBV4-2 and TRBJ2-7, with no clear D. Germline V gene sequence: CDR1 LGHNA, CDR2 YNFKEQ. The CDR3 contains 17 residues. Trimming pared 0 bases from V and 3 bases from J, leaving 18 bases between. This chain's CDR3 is CASSQDLHRTGLYEQYF. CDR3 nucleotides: TGTGCCAGCAGCCAAGATCTCCACCGGACGGGCCTCTACGAGCAGTACTTC.

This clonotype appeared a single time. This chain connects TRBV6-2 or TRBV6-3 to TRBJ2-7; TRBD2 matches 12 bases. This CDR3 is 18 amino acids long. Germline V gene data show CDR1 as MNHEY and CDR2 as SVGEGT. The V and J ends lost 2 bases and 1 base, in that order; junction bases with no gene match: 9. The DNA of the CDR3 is TGTGCCAGCAGTTACAGGACTAGCGGGATAGTCCTTTCCTACGAGCAGTACTTC. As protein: CASSYRTSGIVLSYEQYF.

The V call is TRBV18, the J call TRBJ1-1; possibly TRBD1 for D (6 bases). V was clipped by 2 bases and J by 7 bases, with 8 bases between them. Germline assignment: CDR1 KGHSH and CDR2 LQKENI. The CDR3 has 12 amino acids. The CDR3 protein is CASSPETGEAFF. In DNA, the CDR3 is TGTGCCAGCTCACCAGAGACAGGTGAAGCTTTCTTT.

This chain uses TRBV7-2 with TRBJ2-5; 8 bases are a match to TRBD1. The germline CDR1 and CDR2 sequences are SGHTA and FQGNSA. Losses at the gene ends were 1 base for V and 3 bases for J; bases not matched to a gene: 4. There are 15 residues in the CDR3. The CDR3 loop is CASSLGRGRKETQYF. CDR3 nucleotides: TGTGCCAGCAGCTTAGGCAGGGGGCGCAAAGAGACCCAGTACTTC.

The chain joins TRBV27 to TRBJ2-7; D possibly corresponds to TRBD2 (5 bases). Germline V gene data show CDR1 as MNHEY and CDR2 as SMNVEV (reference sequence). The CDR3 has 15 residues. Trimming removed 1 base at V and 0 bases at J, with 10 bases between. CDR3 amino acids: CASSLLPGNSYEQYF. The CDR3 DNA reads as TGTGCCAGCAGTTTATTACCGGGAAACTCCTACGAGCAGTACTTC.

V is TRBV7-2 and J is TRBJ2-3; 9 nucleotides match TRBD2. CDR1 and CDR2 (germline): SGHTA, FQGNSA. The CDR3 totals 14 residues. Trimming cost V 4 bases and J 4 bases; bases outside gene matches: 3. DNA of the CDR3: TGTGCCAGCAGCTGGACTAGCGTCGCAGATACGCAGTATTTT. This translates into CASSWTSVADTQYF.

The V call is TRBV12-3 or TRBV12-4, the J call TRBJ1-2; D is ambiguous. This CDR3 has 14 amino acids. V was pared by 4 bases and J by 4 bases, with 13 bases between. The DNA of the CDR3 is TGTGCCAGCAGTTGGGTAGGAACAGCCTATGGCTACACCTTC. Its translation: CASSWVGTAYGYTF.

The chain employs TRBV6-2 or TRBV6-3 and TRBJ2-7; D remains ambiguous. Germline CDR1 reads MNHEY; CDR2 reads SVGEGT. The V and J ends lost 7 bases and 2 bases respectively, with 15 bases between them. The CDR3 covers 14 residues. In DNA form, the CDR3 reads TGTGCCAGCAACCCGGATGGAAAAGCCTACGAGCAGTACTTC. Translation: CASNPDGKAYEQYF.

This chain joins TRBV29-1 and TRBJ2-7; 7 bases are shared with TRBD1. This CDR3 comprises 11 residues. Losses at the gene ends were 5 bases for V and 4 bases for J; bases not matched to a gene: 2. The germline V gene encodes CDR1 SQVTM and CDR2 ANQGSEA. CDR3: CSVLDRYEQYF. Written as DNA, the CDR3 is TGCAGCGTTTTGGACAGGTACGAGCAGTACTTC.

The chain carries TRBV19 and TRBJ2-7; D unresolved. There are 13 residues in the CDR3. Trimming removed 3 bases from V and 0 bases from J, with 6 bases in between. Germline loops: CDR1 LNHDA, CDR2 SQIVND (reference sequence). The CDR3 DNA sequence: TGTGCCAGTAGTATCACGAGCTCCTACGAGCAGTACTTC. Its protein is CASSITSSYEQYF.

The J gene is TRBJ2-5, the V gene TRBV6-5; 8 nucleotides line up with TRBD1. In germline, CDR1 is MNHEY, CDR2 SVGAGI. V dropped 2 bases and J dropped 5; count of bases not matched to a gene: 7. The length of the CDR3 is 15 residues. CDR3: CASSYLTGVVETQYF. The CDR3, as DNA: TGTGCCAGCAGTTACCTGACAGGGGTTGTGGAGACCCAGTACTTC.

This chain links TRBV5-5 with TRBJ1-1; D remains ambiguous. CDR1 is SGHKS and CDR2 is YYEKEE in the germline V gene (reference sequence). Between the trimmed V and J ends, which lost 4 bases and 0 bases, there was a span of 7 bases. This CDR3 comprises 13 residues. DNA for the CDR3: TGTGCCAGCAGCGCTTCGGTGAACACTGAAGCTTTCTTT. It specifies CASSASVNTEAFF.

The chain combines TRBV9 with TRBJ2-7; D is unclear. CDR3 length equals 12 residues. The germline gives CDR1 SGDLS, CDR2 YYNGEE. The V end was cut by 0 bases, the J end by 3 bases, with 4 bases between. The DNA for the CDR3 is TGTGCCAGCAGCGTAGACCTCTACGAGCAGTACTTC. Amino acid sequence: CASSVDLYEQYF.

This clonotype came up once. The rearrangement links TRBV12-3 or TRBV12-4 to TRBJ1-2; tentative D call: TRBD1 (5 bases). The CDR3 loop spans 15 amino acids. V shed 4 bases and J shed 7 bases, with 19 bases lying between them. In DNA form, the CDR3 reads TGTGCCAGCAGTTCCCCGATTATAGGGACCGGTGGCTACACCTTC. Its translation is CASSSPIIGTGGYTF.

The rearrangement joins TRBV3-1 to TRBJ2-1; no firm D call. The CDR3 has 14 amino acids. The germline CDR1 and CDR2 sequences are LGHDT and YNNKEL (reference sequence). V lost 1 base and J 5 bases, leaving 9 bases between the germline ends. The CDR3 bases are TGTGCCAGCAGCCAAGTGAGTGACGACAATGAGCAGTTCTTC. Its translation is CASSQVSDDNEQFF.

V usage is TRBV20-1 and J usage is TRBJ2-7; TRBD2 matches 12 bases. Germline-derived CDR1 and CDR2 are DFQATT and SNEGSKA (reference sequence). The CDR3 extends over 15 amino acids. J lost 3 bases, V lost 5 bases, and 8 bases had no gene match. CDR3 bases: TGCAGTGCTTCCTTGACTAGCGGGGGAATCTACGAGCAGTACTTC. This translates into CSASLTSGGIYEQYF.

The CDR3 spells CACESGTGNYGYTF. CDR3 DNA: TGTGCCTGTGAGTCCGGGACAGGGAACTATGGCTACACCTTC. This sequence joins TRBV30 and TRBJ1-2; 9 bases are a match to TRBD1. The CDR3 is made up of 14 amino acids. The ends lost 6 bases at V and 2 bases at J; junction bases unmatched: 7. The germline gives CDR1 GTSNPN, CDR2 SVGIG (reference sequence).

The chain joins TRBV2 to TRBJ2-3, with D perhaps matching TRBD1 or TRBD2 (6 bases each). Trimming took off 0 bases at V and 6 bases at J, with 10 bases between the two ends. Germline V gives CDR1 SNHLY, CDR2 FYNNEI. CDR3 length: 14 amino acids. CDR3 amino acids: CASSEAGGRDTQYF. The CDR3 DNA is TGTGCCAGCAGTGAAGCAGGGGGGAGGGATACGCAGTATTTT.

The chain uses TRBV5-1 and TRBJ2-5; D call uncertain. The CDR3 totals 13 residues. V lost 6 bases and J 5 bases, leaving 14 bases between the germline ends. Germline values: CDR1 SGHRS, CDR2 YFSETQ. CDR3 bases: TGCGCCAGCATATTCGGGCCTAGGGAGACCCAGTACTTC. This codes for CASIFGPRETQYF.

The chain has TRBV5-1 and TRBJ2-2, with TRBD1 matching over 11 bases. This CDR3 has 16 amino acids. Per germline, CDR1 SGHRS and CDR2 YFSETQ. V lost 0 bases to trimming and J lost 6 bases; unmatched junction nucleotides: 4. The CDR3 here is CASSLDPGQGAGELFF. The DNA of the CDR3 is TGCGCCAGCAGCTTGGACCCGGGACAGGGGGCCGGGGAGCTGTTTTTT.

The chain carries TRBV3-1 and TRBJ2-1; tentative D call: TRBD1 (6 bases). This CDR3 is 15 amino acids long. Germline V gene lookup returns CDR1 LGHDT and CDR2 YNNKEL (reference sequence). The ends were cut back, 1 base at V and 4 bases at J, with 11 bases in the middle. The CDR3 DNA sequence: TGTGCCAGCAGCCAAGGACAGGACCTTTACAATGAGCAGTTCTTC. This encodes CASSQGQDLYNEQFF.

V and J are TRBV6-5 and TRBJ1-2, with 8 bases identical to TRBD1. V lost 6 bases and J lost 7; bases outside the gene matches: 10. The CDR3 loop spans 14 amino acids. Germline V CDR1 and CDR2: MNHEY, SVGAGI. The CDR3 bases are TGTGCCAGCAGCCCCGGGACAGGTGGAAGTGGCTACACCTTC. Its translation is CASSPGTGGSGYTF.

CDR3 region: CASSSDRGVYGYTF. DNA of the CDR3: TGTGCCAGCAGTTCGGACAGGGGAGTCTATGGCTACACCTTC. This chain joins TRBV27 and TRBJ1-2; TRBD1 matches at 9 bases. Trimming took 4 bases from V and 4 from J; bases not matched to a gene: 4. CDR1 is MNHEY, CDR2 SMNVEV, per germline (reference sequence). This CDR3 contains 14 residues.

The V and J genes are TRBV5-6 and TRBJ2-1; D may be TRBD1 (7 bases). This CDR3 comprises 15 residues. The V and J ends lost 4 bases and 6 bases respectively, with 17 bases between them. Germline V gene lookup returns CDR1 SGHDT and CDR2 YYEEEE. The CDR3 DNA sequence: TGTGCCAGCAGCGGCGGGACAGCCCCTGGCAATGAGCAGTTCTTC. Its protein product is CASSGGTAPGNEQFF.

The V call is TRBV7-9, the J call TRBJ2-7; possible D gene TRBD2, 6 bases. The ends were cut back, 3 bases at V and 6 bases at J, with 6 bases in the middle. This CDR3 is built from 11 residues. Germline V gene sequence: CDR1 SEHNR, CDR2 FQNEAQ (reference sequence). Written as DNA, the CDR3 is TGTGCCAGCAGCTTTAGCGGCGAGCAGTACTTC. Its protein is CASSFSGEQYF.